This T cell receptor beta chain was sequenced during a study of cytomegalovirus exposure and HLA in healthy donors. Regarding the study as a whole: Most observed TCR sequences were rare, whereas some public TCRs were detected in many donors. Accounts indicate the classifier identified cytomegalovirus status with strong specificity and sensitivity. The TCR clusters that emerged in the first cohort tended, a later analysis found, to co-occur in the approximately 130 validation repertoires.

The validation cohort, a group of roughly 120 subjects, included the donors and was separate from the roughly 600-subject first cohort. Worth noting for this clone: Its antigen remains unidentified.

Only in-frame clones appear in the TCRdb table, and some are missing; sequencing was by immunoSEQ multiplex PCR. The sample records 150,000 to 200,000 clones, 70% to 90% being singletons. V was shortened by 1 base and J by 3 bases, with 7 bases between the two germline ends. The CDR3 is 13 amino acids. Germline CDR1 is GTSNPN and CDR2 is SVGIG (reference sequence). The J gene is TRBJ1-3, the V gene TRBV30; D gene uncertain. This clonotype originated in a woman aged 30 to 39 in good health and CMV-seronegative. Source material: PBMCs. This CDR3 reads CAWSGGFGNTIYF. The DNA for the CDR3 is TGTGCCTGGAGTGGAGGGTTTGGAAACACCATATATTTT.